The 17 T cell receptor beta chains in this list originate from one sample, sequenced in a study of blood T cell repertoires in COVID-19. Using immunoSEQ multiplex PCR, the repertoire was profiled, and TCRdb retains in-frame clones only, with some absent. The sample shows about 140,000 clones, over 80% of them seen only once. Sequences were obtained from peripheral blood. The origin of the receptors is a human donor in a cohort sampled during active COVID-19.

The V and J genes are TRBV30 and TRBJ2-7, with D maybe TRBD2 (6 bases). This CDR3 contains 13 residues. The V gene lost 0 bases and the J gene lost 6 bases, with 12 bases spanning the gap. The germline CDR1 and CDR2 sequences are GTSNPN and SVGIG (reference sequence). CDR3 nucleotide sequence: TGTGCCTGGAGTGTAGCGGCGGGAATCGAGCAGTACTTC. Residues: CAWSVAAGIEQYF.

This clone was counted once. This chain joins TRBV6-5 and TRBJ1-1; a weak D match, TRBD1 (6 bases). The ends were cut back, 5 bases at V and 3 bases at J, with 10 bases in the middle. The CDR3 contains 13 residues. Germline CDR1 is MNHEY and CDR2 is SVGAGI. CDR3 amino acids: CASSPDSYTEAFF. In DNA, the CDR3 is TGTGCCAGCAGTCCGGACAGTTACACTGAAGCTTTCTTT.

The chain recombines TRBV27 with TRBJ2-1, with 9 bases aligning to TRBD2. Unmatched junction bases numbered 16, after V lost 4 bases and J lost 0 bases. The CDR3 totals 20 residues. Germline loops: CDR1 MNHEY, CDR2 SMNVEV (reference sequence). CDR3 sequence (DNA): TGTGCCAGCAGTTCCCAGGGACTAGCTAACTCCTTGGGCTCCTACAATGAGCAGTTCTTC. Its protein product is CASSSQGLANSLGSYNEQFF.

The J gene is TRBJ2-3, the V gene TRBV11-2, with 8 positions matching TRBD2. The germline V gene has CDR1 SGHAT and CDR2 FQNNGV. Trimming removed 3 bases from V and 0 bases from J; junction bases left unmatched: 2. There are 15 residues in the CDR3. CDR3 nucleotides: TGTGCCAGCAGCTTTAGCGGGAAAAGCACAGATACGCAGTATTTT. Translation gives CASSFSGKSTDTQYF.

Points on this clone: This sample also contains other DNA sequences that code for the same CDR3. CDR3 sequence reads: CASSLGTANTEAFF. CDR3 sequence (DNA): TGTGCCAGCAGCCTAGGGACAGCGAACACTGAAGCTTTCTTT. The chain links TRBV7-9 to TRBJ1-1; the match to TRBD1 covers 7 bases. Germline V gene sequence: CDR1 SEHNR, CDR2 FQNEAQ (reference sequence). The V gene end was trimmed by 5 bases and the J gene end by 1 base; junction bases not matched to a gene: 4. The CDR3 has 14 residues.

The chain couples TRBV28 to TRBJ2-3, with no clear D. The CDR3 has 12 amino acids. The V end was cut by 7 bases, the J end by 2 bases, with 7 bases between. Looked up from germline, CDR1 is MDHEN and CDR2 is SYDVKM. The CDR3 DNA sequence: TGTGCCAGCACAAGCAACACAGATACGCAGTATTTT. Translated, it gives CASTSNTDTQYF.

The sample holds a few counts of this clone. The CDR3 sequence: CASSPSGNTGELFF. The CDR3 coding sequence is TGTGCCAGCAGCCCCAGTGGCAACACCGGGGAGCTGTTTTTT. This chain joins TRBV9 and TRBJ2-2; no definite D call. V lost 4 bases and J lost 2, with 9 bases in between. In germline, CDR1 is SGDLS, CDR2 YYNGEE. CDR3 length: 14 amino acids.

V and J are TRBV19 and TRBJ1-1, with a weak D call TRBD1 (5 bases). This CDR3 spans 15 amino acids. CDR1 is LNHDA and CDR2 is SQIVND in the germline V gene (reference sequence). Trimming shortened V by 4 bases and J by 5 bases, and 17 bases separated the two germline ends. CDR3 DNA sequence: TGTGCCAGTAGTACCCGCCAGGGTGGGAATACTGAAGCTTTCTTT. Its protein product is CASSTRQGGNTEAFF.

The CDR3 reads CASSSGTGASPPYNSPLHF. Here the CDR3 DNA reads TGTGCCAGCAGCTCCGGGACAGGCGCTTCCCCCCCCTATAATTCACCCCTCCACTTT. The chain couples TRBV5-6 to TRBJ1-6; 8 positions match TRBD1. Germline CDR1 is SGHDT and CDR2 is YYEEEE. Losses at the gene ends were 3 bases for V and 2 bases for J; bases not matched to a gene: 13. The CDR3 spans 19 residues.

This sequence joins TRBV12-3 or TRBV12-4 and TRBJ2-3, with 9 bases aligning to TRBD1. CDR3 length: 13 amino acids. Trimming took 6 bases from V and 3 from J; bases not matched to a gene: 1. CDR3 DNA sequence: TGTGCCAGCAGGGGGACAGGGACAGATACGCAGTATTTT. Translation: CASRGTGTDTQYF.

V is TRBV5-1 and J is TRBJ2-5; D ambiguous. V lost 0 bases to trimming and J lost 4 bases, with 10 bases between them. This CDR3 region has 14 residues. Germline CDR1 SGHRS, CDR2 YFSETQ. The CDR3 region has the DNA TGCGCCAGCAGCTTGGTCGGTCTACCAGAGACCCAGTACTTC. This translates into CASSLVGLPETQYF.

V gene TRBV5-4 combines with J gene TRBJ2-7; 7 bases are a match to TRBD1. CDR3 size: 13 residues. Trimming cost V 4 bases and J 5 bases; bases outside gene matches: 6. Germline loops: CDR1 SGHNT, CDR2 YYREEE (reference sequence). CDR3 nucleotide sequence: TGTGCCAGCAGCCCCCAGGGGGAAGACGAGCAGTACTTC. Residues: CASSPQGEDEQYF. Looking up the rest from reference TRBV5-4 and TRBJ2-7 gives the full variable domain: ETGVTQSPTHLIKTRGQQVTLRCSSQSGHNTVSWYQQALGQGPQFIFQYYREEENGRGNFPPRFSGLQFPNYSSELNVNALELDDSALYLCASSPQGEDEQYFGPGTRLTVT.

The V gene is TRBV27, the J gene TRBJ1-5; 7 bases match TRBD1. Trimming removed 4 bases from V and 3 bases from J; junction bases left unmatched: 6. The length of the CDR3 is 15 residues. CDR1 is MNHEY, CDR2 SMNVEV, per germline (reference sequence). In nucleotides, the CDR3 is TGTGCCAGCAGTTCAAGGGACAGAAACAATCAGCCCCAGCATTTT. Protein product: CASSSRDRNNQPQHF.

This clone is a singleton in its sample. The V and J genes are TRBV3-1 (or the pseudogene TRBV3-2) and TRBJ1-5; possible D gene TRBD1, 5 bases. This CDR3 contains 14 residues. Trimming left V 2 bases short and J 3 bases short, with 8 bases between. CDR1 and CDR2 from the germline V gene are LGHDT and YNNKEL (reference sequence). This CDR3 reads CASSQQGSNQPQHF. The CDR3 bases are TGTGCCAGCAGCCAACAGGGATCCAATCAGCCCCAGCATTTT.

This chain uses TRBV28 with TRBJ1-1; 7 bases line up with TRBD1. The length of the CDR3 is 13 residues. Trimming cost V 6 bases and J 7 bases; bases outside gene matches: 8. Germline CDR1 reads MDHEN; CDR2 reads SYDVKM. The CDR3 loop reads CASRIQGFDEAFF. The CDR3 coding sequence is TGTGCCAGCAGAATACAGGGGTTTGATGAAGCTTTCTTT. The full variable domain, its missing parts supplied by reference TRBV28 and TRBJ1-1, is DVKVTQSSRYLVKRTGEKVFLECVQDMDHENMFWYRQDPGLGLRLIYFSYDVKMKEKGDIPEGYSVSREKKERFSLILESASTNQTSMYLCASRIQGFDEAFFGQGTRLTVV.

This clone has just one count. The chain recombines TRBV28 with TRBJ2-7; D may be TRBD1 (6 bases). The germline gives CDR1 MDHEN, CDR2 SYDVKM. The CDR3 sequence is 13 residues long. Deletions cut 5 bases from V and 3 bases from J, with 11 bases between. The CDR3 reads CASSLPGDYEQYF. DNA for the CDR3: TGTGCCAGCAGTCTACCAGGGGACTACGAGCAGTACTTC.

The chain uses TRBV18 and TRBJ1-3; D is ambiguous. The CDR3 runs 12 residues. The germline V and J ends were trimmed by 3 bases and 8 bases, with 8 bases remaining between them. Germline CDR1 reads KGHSH; CDR2 reads LQKENI. CDR3 sequence reads: CASSPRPDTIYF. The CDR3 bases are TGTGCCAGCTCACCTCGTCCGGACACCATATATTTT.